These T cell receptor beta chains were read from a single sample in a study of CD8 T cells in ankylosing spondylitis. TCRdb ran MiXCR on the 5' RACE reads and lists one entry per CDR3 protein. This table holds tens of thousands of distinct CDR3 sequences, roughly 6.1% found once. What was sequenced was synovial fluid, either unsorted or a sorted T cell fraction (not recorded which). The receptors shown here come from a male donor with ankylosing spondylitis. CDR3s include the opening cysteine and the closing phenylalanine or tryptophan. The D gene is left open where the match is weak. Size is stated for part of the rows, as once, few or many counts, or as a class when the clone is expanded.

>many|TRBV5-6|NA|TRBJ2-3
TGTGCCAGCAGCTCCGGACTCGCTCGTGATACGCAGTATTTT
CASSSGLARDTQYF
>few|TRBV12-3/TRBV12-4|TRBD1|TRBJ2-6
TGTGCCAGCACGGGGGACAGGGGAAGCTCCGGGGCCAACGTCCTGACTTTC
CASTGDRGSSGANVLTF
>many|TRBV7-3|NA|TRBJ2-3
TGTGCCAGCAGCTTAGCGAGGAACACAGATACGCAGTATTTT
CASSLARNTDTQYF
>few|TRBV20-1|NA|TRBJ2-3
TGCAGTGCTAGCCCCTACGCAGATACGCAGTATTTT
CSASPYADTQYF
>NA|TRBV3-1|NA|TRBJ2-6
TGTGCCAGCAGCTTCACCCACCAGGGGCCTAGCTCTGGGGCCAACGTCCTGACTTTC
CASSFTHQGPSSGANVLTF
>many|TRBV20-1|NA|TRBJ2-1
TGCAGTGCTAGAGTCTGGAGGGCCAATGCAGATGAGCAGTTCTTC
CSARVWRANADEQFF
>many|TRBV20-1|TRBD2|TRBJ2-1
TGCAGTGCTATGGGACTAGCGGAGGGGGTGGGCGATGAGCAGTTCTTC
CSAMGLAEGVGDEQFF
>large|TRBV29-1|NA|TRBJ1-1
TGCAGCGTTGAACGGGGATCTGAAGCTTTCTTT
CSVERGSEAFF
>few|TRBV7-6|NA|TRBJ1-1
TGTGCCAGCAGATCTACACGGGACAACACTGAAGCTTTCTTT
CASRSTRDNTEAFF
>many|TRBV18|NA|TRBJ1-3
TGTGCCAGCTCACCGAACCGGGATAGCTCTGGAAACACCATATATTTT
CASSPNRDSSGNTIYF
>many|TRBV7-3|NA|TRBJ2-2
TGTGCCAGCAGTGGAGGGATCGGCACCGGGGAGCTGTTTTTT
CASSGGIGTGELFF
>many|TRBV28|TRBD1|TRBJ2-7
TGTGCCAGCAGCCGACAGGGGTCCCTCTCCTACGAGCAGTACTTC
CASSRQGSLSYEQYF
>many|TRBV28|NA|TRBJ2-1
TGTGCCAGCAGTTTATCCGGGGGAAGCTCCTACAATGAGCAGTTCTTC
CASSLSGGSSYNEQFF
>NA|TRBV13|NA|TRBJ2-7
TGTGCCAGCAGCAGAGGACAGTTATCCTACGAGCAGTACTTC
CASSRGQLSYEQYF
>many|TRBV28|NA|TRBJ1-5
TGTGCCAGCGGGACGGACCCCCAACGGCATTTT
CASGTDPQRHF
>few|TRBV18|NA|TRBJ2-2
TGTGCCAGCTCAGAGACGGCTTCAACCGGGGAGCTGTTTTTT
CASSETASTGELFF
>few|TRBV7-8|NA|TRBJ2-7
TGTGCCAGCAGCTCCTATTATTTGAGCTACTACGAGCAGTACTTC
CASSSYYLSYYEQYF
>many|TRBV20-1|TRBD2|TRBJ2-5
TGCAGTGCTAGAGATGGAGCTAGCGGGACCGAGACCCAGTACTTC
CSARDGASGTETQYF
>many|TRBV10-3|TRBD1|TRBJ2-6
TGTGCCACCCCGGGACAGGGGGCTACCGGGGCCAACGTCCTGACTTTC
CATPGQGATGANVLTF
>few|TRBV11-2|TRBD1|TRBJ2-3
TGTGCCAGCAGCTTAGGGAACAGGGGGCGCGTAGATACGCAGTATTTT
CASSLGNRGRVDTQYF
>few|TRBV2|NA|TRBJ1-1
TGTGCCAGTCAGGGCGTTGGGGACACTGAAGCTTTCTTT
CASQGVGDTEAFF
>NA|TRBV7-8|NA|TRBJ2-3
TGTGCCAGCAGCTTAGACGGGAAGCCCACAGATACGCAGTATTTT
CASSLDGKPTDTQYF
>many|TRBV29-1|NA|TRBJ2-3
TGCAGCGTTGAAGTGACAGATACGCAGTATTTT
CSVEVTDTQYF
>few|TRBV19|NA|TRBJ2-3
TGTGCCAGTAGTTTGACGGGTGACATCGGAGATACGCAGTATTTT
CASSLTGDIGDTQYF
>many|TRBV4-1|NA|TRBJ2-3
TGCGCCAGCAGCCAGGCCAACGGCCCCGATACGCAGTATTTT
CASSQANGPDTQYF
>many|TRBV5-1|NA|TRBJ2-3
TGCGCCAGCAGCTTCCAGCATATCACAGATACGCAGTATTTT
CASSFQHITDTQYF
>few|TRBV3-1|NA|TRBJ2-5
TGTGCCAGCAGCCAAGATCCAGAGACCCAGTACTTC
CASSQDPETQYF
>NA|TRBV2|TRBD1|TRBJ1-1
TGTGCCAGCAGTTTTGACAGGGACACTGAAGCTTTCTTT
CASSFDRDTEAFF
>NA|TRBV5-1|NA|TRBJ2-3
TGCGCCAGCAGCTTGGGACTAGAGGCAGATACGCAGTATTTT
CASSLGLEADTQYF
>many|TRBV28|TRBD1|TRBJ2-7
TGTGCCAGCAGCGGACAGGGGGGTAACTACGAGCAGTACTTC
CASSGQGGNYEQYF
>many|TRBV3-1|TRBD2|TRBJ2-5
TGTGCCAGCAGCCAGCCCCAATCGGGGGGGCTTGAGACCCAGTACTTC
CASSQPQSGGLETQYF
>medium-sized|TRBV28|NA|TRBJ2-3
TGTGCCAGCAGCGAGGGAGGTGCAGATACGCAGTATTTT
CASSEGGADTQYF
>few|TRBV20-1|NA|TRBJ1-2
TGCAGTGCTCAAGACTCCAGCTATGGCTACACCTTC
CSAQDSSYGYTF
>NA|TRBV5-1|TRBD1|TRBJ1-1
TGCGCCAGCAGCTCCCAGGGGGTGGGGAGCACTGAAGCTTTCTTT
CASSSQGVGSTEAFF
>NA|TRBV12-3/TRBV12-4|NA|TRBJ1-3
TGTGCCAGCAGTTCCTCCCCTCCTGGAAACACCATATATTTT
CASSSSPPGNTIYF
>NA|TRBV20-1|NA|TRBJ2-7
TGCAGTGCTAGCGGGAGAAGCGAGCAGTACTTC
CSASGRSEQYF
>many|TRBV20-1|NA|TRBJ2-1
TGCAGTGCTAGAGATTTCTCCGGTGCGGGGGAGCAGTTCTTC
CSARDFSGAGEQFF
>many|TRBV9|TRBD2|TRBJ2-3
TGTGCCAGCAGCGTGAGCGGGGACCGGGATACGCAGTATTTT
CASSVSGDRDTQYF
>many|TRBV7-2|TRBD2|TRBJ2-1
TGTGCCAGCAGCTATCCGGGACTAGCGGGAGTCAATGAGCAGTTCTTC
CASSYPGLAGVNEQFF
>many|TRBV4-2|NA|TRBJ2-1
TGTGCCAGCAGCCCGCGACAGGCAGGCAATGAGCAGTTCTTC
CASSPRQAGNEQFF
>many|TRBV27|NA|TRBJ2-7
TGTGCCAGCAGCCCCGACGCCCCACCTTCCTACGAGCAGTACTTC
CASSPDAPPSYEQYF
>few|TRBV28|TRBD2|TRBJ2-7
TGTGCCAGCAGAGGACTAGCGGGATTGGAGCAGTACTTC
CASRGLAGLEQYF
>NA|TRBV9|NA|TRBJ1-2
TGTGCCAGCAGCGCCGAGGTGAGACAGCCTAACTATGGCTACACCTTC
CASSAEVRQPNYGYTF
>many|TRBV12-5|NA|TRBJ2-7
TGTGCTAGTGGTTTGGACCAGGGACACTACGAGCAGTACTTC
CASGLDQGHYEQYF
>many|TRBV7-9|NA|TRBJ2-4
TGTGCCAGCAGCTCCACAGTGGTTCAGTACTTC
CASSSTVVQYF
>few|TRBV28|NA|TRBJ2-3
TGTGCCAGCCGAATTGGAGGGGATCGGTCAGATACGCAGTATTTT
CASRIGGDRSDTQYF
>NA|TRBV12-3/TRBV12-4|NA|TRBJ2-5
TGTGCCAGCAGTTTCGCTCGGGAGATGGAGACCCAGTACTTC
CASSFAREMETQYF
>many|TRBV12-3/TRBV12-4|TRBD2|TRBJ2-2
TGTGCCAGCAGCGAGGGACTAGCGGGAACCGGGGAGCTGTTTTTT
CASSEGLAGTGELFF
>few|TRBV7-2|NA|TRBJ1-4
TGTGCCAGCAGCATACCAGGAACAACTAATGAAAAACTGTTTTTT
CASSIPGTTNEKLFF
>many|TRBV4-1|TRBD2|TRBJ2-5
TGCGCCAGCAGCCAAGCGGGGGGAGGGAAAGAGACCCAGTACTTC
CASSQAGGGKETQYF
>many|TRBV5-1|NA|TRBJ2-6
TGCGCCAGCAGCTTGGAGTACTCTGGGGCCAACGTCCTGACTTTC
CASSLEYSGANVLTF
>NA|TRBV10-2|TRBD1|TRBJ2-1
TGCGCCAGCAGCCGACCGGGACAGCGCCTTTACAATGAGCAGTTCTTC
CASSRPGQRLYNEQFF
>few|TRBV5-1|TRBD1|TRBJ2-2
TGCGCCAGCAGCTTTGGGACAGGGAGCACCGGGGAGCTGTTTTTT
CASSFGTGSTGELFF
>many|TRBV7-2|NA|TRBJ1-1
TGTGCCAGCAGCATAGGACGGAACACTGAAGCTTTCTTT
CASSIGRNTEAFF